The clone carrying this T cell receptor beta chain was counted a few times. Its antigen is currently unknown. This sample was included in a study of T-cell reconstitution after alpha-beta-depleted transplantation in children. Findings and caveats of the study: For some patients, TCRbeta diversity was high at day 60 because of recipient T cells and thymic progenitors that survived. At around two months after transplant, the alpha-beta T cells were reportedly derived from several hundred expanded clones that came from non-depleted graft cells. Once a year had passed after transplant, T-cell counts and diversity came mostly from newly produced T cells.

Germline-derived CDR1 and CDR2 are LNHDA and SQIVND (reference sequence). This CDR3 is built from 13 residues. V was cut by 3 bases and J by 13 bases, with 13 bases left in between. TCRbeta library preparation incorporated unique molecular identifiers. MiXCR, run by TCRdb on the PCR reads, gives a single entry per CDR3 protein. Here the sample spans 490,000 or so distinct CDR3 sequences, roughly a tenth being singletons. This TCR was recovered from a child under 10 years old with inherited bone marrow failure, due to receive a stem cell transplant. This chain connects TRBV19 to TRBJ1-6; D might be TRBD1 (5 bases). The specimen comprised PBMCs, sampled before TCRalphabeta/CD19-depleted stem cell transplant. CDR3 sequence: CASSIGAPAPLHF. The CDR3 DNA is TGTGCCAGTAGTATTGGGGCGCCGGCCCCCCTCCACTTT.